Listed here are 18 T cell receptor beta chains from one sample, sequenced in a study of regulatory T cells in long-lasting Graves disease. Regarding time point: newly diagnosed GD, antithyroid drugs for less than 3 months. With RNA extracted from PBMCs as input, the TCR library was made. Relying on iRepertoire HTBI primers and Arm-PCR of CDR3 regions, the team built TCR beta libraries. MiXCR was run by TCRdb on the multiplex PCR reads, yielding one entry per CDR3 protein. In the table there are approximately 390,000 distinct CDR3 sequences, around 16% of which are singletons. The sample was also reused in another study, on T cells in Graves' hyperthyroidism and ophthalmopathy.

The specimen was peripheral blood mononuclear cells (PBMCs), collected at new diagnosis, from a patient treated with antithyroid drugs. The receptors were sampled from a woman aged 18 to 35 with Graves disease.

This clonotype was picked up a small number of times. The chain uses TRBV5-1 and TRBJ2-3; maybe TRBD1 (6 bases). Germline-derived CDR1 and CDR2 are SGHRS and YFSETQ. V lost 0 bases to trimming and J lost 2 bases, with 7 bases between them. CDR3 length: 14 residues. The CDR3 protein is CASSLGDNTDTQYF. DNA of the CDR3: TGCGCCAGCAGCTTGGGGGACAACACAGATACGCAGTATTTT.

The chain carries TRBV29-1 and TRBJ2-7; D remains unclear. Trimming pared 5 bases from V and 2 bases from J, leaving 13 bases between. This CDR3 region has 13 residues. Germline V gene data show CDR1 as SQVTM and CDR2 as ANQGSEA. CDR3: CSVLSEETYEQYF. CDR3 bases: TGCAGCGTTTTAAGTGAGGAAACCTACGAGCAGTACTTC.

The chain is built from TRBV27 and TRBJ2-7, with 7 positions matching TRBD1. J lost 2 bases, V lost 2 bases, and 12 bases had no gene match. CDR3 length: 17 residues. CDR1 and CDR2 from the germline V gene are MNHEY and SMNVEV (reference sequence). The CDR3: CASSLRSQGINPYEQYF. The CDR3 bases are TGTGCCAGCAGTTTAAGGTCACAGGGGATCAACCCCTACGAGCAGTACTTC.

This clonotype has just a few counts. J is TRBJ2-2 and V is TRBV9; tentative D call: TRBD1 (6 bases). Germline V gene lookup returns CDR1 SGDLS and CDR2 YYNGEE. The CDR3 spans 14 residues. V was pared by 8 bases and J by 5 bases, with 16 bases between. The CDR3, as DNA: TGTGCCAGTTCCCCCGGGACACATACCGGGGAGCTGTTTTTT. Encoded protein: CASSPGTHTGELFF.

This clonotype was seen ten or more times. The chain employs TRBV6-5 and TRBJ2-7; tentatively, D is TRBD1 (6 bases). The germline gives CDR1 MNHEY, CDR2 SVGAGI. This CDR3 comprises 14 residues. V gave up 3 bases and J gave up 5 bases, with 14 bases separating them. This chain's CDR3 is CASSYDRTAHEQYF. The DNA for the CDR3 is TGTGCCAGCAGTTATGACCGGACAGCCCACGAGCAGTACTTC.

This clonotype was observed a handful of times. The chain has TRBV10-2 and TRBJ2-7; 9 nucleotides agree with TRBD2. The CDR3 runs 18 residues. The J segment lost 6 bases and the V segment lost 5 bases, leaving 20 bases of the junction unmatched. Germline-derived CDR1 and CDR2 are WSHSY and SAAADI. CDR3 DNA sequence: TGCGCCAGCAGTAGTTTAACAACCCGGGCGGGAGGGCCTCCCGAGCAGTACTTC. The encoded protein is CASSSLTTRAGGPPEQYF.

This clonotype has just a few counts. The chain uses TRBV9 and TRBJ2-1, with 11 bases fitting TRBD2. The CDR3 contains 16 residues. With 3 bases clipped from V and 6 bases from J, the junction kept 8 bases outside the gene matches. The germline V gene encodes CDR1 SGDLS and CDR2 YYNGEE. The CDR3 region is CASSDGTSGRSNEQFF. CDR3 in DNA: TGTGCCAGCAGCGACGGTACTAGCGGGAGAAGCAATGAGCAGTTCTTC.

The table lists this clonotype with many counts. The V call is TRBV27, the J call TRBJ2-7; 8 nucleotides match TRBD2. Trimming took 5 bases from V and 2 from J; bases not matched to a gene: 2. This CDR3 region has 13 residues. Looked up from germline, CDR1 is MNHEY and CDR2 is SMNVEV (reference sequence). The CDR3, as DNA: TGTGCCAGCAGTAGCGGGAGAGCCTACGAGCAGTACTTC. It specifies CASSSGRAYEQYF.

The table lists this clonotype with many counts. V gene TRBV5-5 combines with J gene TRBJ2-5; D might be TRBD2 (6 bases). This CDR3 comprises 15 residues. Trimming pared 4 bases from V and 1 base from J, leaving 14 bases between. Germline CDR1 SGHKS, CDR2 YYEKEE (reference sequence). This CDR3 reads CASSLEGTFQETQYF. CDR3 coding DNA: TGTGCCAGCAGCCTGGAAGGGACTTTCCAAGAGACCCAGTACTTC.

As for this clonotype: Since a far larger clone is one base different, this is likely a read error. The CDR3 DNA reads as TGTGTCAGCAGTTTCCGGGACGGTGAAGCTTTCTTT. Translation gives CVSSFRDGEAFF. This chain joins TRBV11-2 and TRBJ1-1; tentatively, D is TRBD1 (5 bases). Per the germline V gene, CDR1 is SGHAT and CDR2 is FQNNGV. The CDR3 consists of 12 residues.

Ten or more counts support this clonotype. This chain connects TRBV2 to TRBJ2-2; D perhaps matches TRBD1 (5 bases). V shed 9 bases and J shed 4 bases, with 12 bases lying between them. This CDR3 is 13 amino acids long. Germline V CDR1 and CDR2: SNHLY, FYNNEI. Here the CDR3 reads CASTTGGTGELFF. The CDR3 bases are TGTGCCAGTACAACAGGCGGCACCGGGGAGCTGTTTTTT.

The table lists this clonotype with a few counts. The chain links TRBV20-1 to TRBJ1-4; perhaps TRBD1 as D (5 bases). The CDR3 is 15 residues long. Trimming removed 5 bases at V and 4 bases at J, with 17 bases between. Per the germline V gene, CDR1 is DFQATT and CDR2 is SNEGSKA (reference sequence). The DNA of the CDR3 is TGCAGTGCTCCCCCCGGGACGGGGTTTAATGAAAAACTGTTTTTT. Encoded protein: CSAPPGTGFNEKLFF.

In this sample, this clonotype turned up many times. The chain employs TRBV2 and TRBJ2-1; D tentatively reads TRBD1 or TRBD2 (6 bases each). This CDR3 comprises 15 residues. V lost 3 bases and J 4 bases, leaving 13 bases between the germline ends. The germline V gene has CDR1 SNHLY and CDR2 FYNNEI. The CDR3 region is CASSDKGGRYNEQFF. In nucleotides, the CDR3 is TGTGCCAGCAGTGACAAGGGGGGACGATACAATGAGCAGTTCTTC.

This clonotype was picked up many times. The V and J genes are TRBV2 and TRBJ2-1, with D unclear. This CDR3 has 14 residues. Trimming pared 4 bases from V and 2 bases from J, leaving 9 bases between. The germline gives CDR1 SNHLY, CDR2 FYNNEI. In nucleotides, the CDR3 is TGTGCCAGCAGTGTTAGGCTAGCCTACAATGAGCAGTTCTTC. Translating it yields CASSVRLAYNEQFF. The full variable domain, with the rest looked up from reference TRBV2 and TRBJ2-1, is EPEVTQTPSHQVTQMGQEVILRCVPISNHLYFYWYRQILGQKVEFLVSFYNNEISEKSEIFDDQFSVERPDGSNFTLKIRSTKLEDSAMYFCASSVRLAYNEQFFGPGTRLTVL.

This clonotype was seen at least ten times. The CDR3 DNA follows: TGTGCCAGCAGTGAAGCAAGGGCGAACACTGAAGCTTTCTTT. This sequence encodes CASSEARANTEAFF. V is TRBV6-1 and J is TRBJ1-1; no definite D call. The CDR3 covers 14 residues. Per the germline V gene, CDR1 is MNHNS and CDR2 is SASEGT. Trimming left V 0 bases short and J 1 base short, with 6 bases between.

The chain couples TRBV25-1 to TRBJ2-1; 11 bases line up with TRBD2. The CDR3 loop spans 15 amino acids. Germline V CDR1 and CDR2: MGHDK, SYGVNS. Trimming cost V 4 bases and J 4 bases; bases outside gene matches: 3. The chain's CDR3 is CASSVAGGRYNEQFF. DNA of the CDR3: TGTGCCAGCAGTGTAGCGGGGGGGAGATACAATGAGCAGTTCTTC.

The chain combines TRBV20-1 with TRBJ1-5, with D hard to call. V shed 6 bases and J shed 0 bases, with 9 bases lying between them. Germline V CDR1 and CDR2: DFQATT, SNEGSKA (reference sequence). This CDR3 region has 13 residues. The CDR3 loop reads CSAKENSNQPQHF. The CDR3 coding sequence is TGCAGTGCAAAGGAAAATAGCAATCAGCCCCAGCATTTT.

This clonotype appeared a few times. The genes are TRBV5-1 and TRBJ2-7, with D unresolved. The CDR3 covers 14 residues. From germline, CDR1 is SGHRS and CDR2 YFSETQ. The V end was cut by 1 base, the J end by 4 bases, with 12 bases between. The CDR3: CASSLSQQRYEQYF. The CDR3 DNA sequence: TGCGCCAGCAGCTTGTCCCAACAAAGATACGAGCAGTACTTC. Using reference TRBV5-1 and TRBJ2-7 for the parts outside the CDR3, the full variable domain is KAGVTQTPRYLIKTRGQQVTLSCSPISGHRSVSWYQQTPGQGLQFLFEYFSETQRNKGNFPGRFSGRQFSNSRSEMNVSTLELGDSALYLCASSLSQQRYEQYFGPGTRLTVT.